This T cell receptor beta chain was sequenced during a study of beta chain features in type 1 diabetes. Study findings and constraints: Possibly, sequencing cDNA over-represented cells that had high TCR expression levels. Across patients, naive, central memory and Treg TCRB repertoires exhibited apparently greater similarity than was observed across healthy donors. The question left open here concerned HLA type influencing TCRB rearrangement.

Since all of the isolated RNA was reverse transcribed, expressed TCRB transcripts were what got sequenced. The protocol was immunoSEQ multiplex PCR, while the TCRdb copy is restricted to in-frame clones and leaves out a portion. The sample includes 400,000 to 550,000 clones, roughly 11% of them seen just once. This clone was detected a few times. Its antigen remains unidentified. Germline CDR1 reads SEHNR; CDR2 reads FQNEAQ (reference sequence). The CDR3 contains 16 residues. The J segment lost 2 bases and the V segment lost 5 bases, leaving 8 bases of the junction unmatched. The V call is TRBV7-9, the J call TRBJ1-5; 8 bases align to TRBD1. The TCR comes from a woman younger than 30 in good health. Source material: naive CD4+ T cells from blood. The DNA of the CDR3 is TGTGCCAGCAGCCCTTTGAGGACAGGGCGCAATCAGCCCCAGCATTTT. It yields the protein CASSPLRTGRNQPQHF.